The entry below describes one T cell receptor (beta chain). A read error may produce the germline difference seen at one junction end. This specimen belongs to a study of cytomegalovirus exposure and HLA in healthy donors. Primers for the PCR totalled 60 Vbeta and 13 Jbeta. Libraries were prepared by immunoSEQ multiplex PCR; TCRdb keeps only in-frame clonotypes and omits some of them. In all, the sample yields fewer than 95,000 clones. The CDR3 length is 13 residues. Germline-derived CDR1 and CDR2 are SSHAT and FNYEAQ (reference sequence). The TCR sequence derives from a woman between 40 and 50 years old in good health and CMV-seropositive. The rearrangement uses TRBV7-7 and TRBJ2-2, with no clear D. Sequencing was carried out using PBMCs. Written as DNA, the CDR3 is TGTGCTAGCAGCCACCTAAGCTCCGGGGAGCTGTTTTTT. As protein: CASSHLSSGELFF.